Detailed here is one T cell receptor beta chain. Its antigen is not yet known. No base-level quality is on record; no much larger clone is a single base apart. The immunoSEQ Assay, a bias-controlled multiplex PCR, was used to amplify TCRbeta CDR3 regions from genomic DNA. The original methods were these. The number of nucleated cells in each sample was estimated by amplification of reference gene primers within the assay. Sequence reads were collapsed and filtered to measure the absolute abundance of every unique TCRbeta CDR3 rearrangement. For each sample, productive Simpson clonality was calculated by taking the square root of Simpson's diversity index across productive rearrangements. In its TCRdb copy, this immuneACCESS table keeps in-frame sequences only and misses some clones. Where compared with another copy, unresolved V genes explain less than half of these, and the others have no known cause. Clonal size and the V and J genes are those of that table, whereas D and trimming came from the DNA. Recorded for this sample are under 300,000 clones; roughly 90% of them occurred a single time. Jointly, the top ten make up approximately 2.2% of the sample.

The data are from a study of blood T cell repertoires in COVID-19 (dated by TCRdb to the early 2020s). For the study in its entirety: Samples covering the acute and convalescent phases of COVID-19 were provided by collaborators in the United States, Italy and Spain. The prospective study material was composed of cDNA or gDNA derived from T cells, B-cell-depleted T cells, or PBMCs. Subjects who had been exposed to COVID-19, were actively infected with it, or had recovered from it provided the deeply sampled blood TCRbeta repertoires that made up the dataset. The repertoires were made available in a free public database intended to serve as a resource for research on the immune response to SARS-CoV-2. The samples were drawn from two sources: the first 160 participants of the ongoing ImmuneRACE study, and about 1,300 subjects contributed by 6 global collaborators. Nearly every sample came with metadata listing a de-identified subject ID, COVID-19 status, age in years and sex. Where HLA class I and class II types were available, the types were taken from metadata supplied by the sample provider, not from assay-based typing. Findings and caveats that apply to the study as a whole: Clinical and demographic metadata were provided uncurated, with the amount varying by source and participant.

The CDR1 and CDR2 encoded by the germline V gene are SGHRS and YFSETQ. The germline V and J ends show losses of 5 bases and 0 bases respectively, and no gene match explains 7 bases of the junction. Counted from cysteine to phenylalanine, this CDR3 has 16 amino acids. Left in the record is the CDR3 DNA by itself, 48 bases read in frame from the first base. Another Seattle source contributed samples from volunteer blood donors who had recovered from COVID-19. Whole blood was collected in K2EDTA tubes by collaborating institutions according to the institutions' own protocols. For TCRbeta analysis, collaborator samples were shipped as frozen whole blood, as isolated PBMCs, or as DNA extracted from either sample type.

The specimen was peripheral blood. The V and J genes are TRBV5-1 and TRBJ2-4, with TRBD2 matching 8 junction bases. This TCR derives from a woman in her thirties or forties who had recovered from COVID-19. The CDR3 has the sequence CASRESGGLAKNIQYF. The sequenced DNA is TGCGCCAGCAGGGAAAGCGGGGGTTTAGCCAAAAACATTCAGTACTTC.